This T cell receptor beta chain was sequenced during a study of T-cell memory formation after mild COVID-19. On the study more broadly: Largely, TCR clusters stayed within a single donor. Overall study findings and caveats: Later expanders leaned toward CD4+, whereas clones contracting from day 15 to 85 were balanced CD4/CD8.

This clonotype was detected a few times. The antigen is not known. TCRdb independently ran MiXCR on the 5' RACE reads; one entry per CDR3 protein. The table records roughly 200,000 distinct CDR3 sequences, around 16% of them present only once. V lost 3 bases and J 2 bases, leaving 12 bases between the germline ends. The CDR3 is 14 residues long. Germline-derived CDR1 and CDR2 are DFQATT and SNEGSKA (reference sequence). Sequenced sample: PBMCs or a T cell subset sorted from them (not recorded which). The receptor was isolated from an adult woman who had mild COVID-19 (a few samples of this study predate the infection). Cell type and time point are not known. The chain joins TRBV20-1 to TRBJ2-3, with D possibly matching TRBD2 (5 bases). CDR3 DNA sequence: TGCAGTGCTAGTGAGGACTCGTACACAGATACGCAGTATTTT. It yields the protein CSASEDSYTDTQYF.